This TCR beta chain comes out of a study of blood T cell repertoires in COVID-19. Study-level background: T cells, B-cell-depleted T cells, or PBMCs supplied cDNA or gDNA.

Original analysis: Estimates of nucleated cell counts were drawn from the amplification of reference gene primers. The repertoire was sequenced with immunoSEQ multiplex PCR; TCRdb's copy has only in-frame clones and lacks some. Clone size and V and J calls were adopted from that table, with D and trimming inferred from the DNA. The table shows around 220,000 clones, with roughly 90% occurring only once. Germline loops: CDR1 SGHVS, CDR2 FQNEAQ. Trimming removed 5 bases from V and 3 bases from J; junction bases left unmatched: 5. This CDR3 has 15 amino acids. The sequencing sample was made of peripheral blood. The clonotype comes from a woman aged 45-65 years with acute or convalescent COVID-19. The chain combines TRBV7-8 with TRBJ2-1; TRBD2 matches at 9 bases. The CDR3 coding sequence is TGTGCCAGCAGCCCCCAGCGGGGGGACTACAATGAGCAGTTCTTC. This sequence encodes CASSPQRGDYNEQFF.